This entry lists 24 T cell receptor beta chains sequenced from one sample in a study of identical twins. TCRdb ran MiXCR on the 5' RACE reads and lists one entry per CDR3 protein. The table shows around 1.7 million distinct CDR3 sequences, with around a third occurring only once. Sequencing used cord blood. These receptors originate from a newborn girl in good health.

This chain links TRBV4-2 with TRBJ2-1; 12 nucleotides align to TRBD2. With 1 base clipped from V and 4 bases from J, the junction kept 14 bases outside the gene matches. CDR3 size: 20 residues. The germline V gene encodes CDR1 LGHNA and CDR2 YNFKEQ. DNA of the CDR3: TGTGCCAGCAGCCAAGTTCGATCGACTAGCGGGGGCACACTATACAATGAGCAGTTCTTC. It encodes CASSQVRSTSGGTLYNEQFF.

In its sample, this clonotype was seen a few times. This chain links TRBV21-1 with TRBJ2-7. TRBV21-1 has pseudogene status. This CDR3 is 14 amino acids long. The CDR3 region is CASSKTLGSYEQYF. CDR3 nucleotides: TGTGCCAGCAGCAAAACGTTGGGATCCTACGAGCAGTACTTC.

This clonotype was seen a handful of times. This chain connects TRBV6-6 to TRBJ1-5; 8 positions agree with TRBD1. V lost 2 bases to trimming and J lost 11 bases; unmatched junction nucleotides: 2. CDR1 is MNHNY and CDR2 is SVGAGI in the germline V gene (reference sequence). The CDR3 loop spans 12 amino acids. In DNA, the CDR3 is TGTGCCAGCAGTTACGAGACAGGGGCCCAGCATTTT. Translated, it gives CASSYETGAQHF.

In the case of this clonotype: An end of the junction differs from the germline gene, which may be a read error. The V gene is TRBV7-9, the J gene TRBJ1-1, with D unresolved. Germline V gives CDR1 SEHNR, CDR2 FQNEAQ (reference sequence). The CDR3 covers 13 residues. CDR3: CSSSWGLNTEAFF. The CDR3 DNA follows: TGTTCCAGCAGCTGGGGTCTGAACACTGAAGCTTTCTTT.

As DNA, the CDR3 is TGTGCCAGCAGTTCTCGACTAGCGGGGGGGCCAAGGGAGACCCAGTACTTC. The encoded protein is CASSSRLAGGPRETQYF. This rearrangement joins TRBV12-3 or TRBV12-4 to TRBJ2-5; 14 bases map to TRBD2. V shed 4 bases and J 5 bases; nucleotides not matched to a gene: 9. The length of the CDR3 is 17 residues.

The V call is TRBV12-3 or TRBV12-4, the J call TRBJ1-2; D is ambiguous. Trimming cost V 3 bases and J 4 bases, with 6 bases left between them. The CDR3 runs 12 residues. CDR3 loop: CASSFRFYGYTF. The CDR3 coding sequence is TGTGCCAGCAGTTTTCGTTTCTATGGCTACACCTTC.

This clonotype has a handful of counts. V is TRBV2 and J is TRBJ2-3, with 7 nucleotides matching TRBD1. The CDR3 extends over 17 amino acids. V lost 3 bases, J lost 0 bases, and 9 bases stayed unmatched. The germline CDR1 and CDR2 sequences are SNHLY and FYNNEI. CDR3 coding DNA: TGTGCCAGCAGTGATCAGGGGGATACGGACAGCACAGATACGCAGTATTTT. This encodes CASSDQGDTDSTDTQYF.

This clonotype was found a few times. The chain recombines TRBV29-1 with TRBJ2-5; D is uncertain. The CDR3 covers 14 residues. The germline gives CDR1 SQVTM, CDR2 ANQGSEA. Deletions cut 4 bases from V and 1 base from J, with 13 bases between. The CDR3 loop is CSVVGYRAQETQYF. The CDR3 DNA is TGCAGCGTTGTGGGGTACCGGGCCCAAGAGACCCAGTACTTC.

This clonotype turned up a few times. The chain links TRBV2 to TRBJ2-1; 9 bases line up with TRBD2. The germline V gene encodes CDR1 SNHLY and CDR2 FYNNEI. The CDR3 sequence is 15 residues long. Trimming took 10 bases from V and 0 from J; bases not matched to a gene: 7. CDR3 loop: CAIPTSGDSYNEQFF. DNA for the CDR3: TGTGCCATCCCGACTAGCGGAGACTCCTACAATGAGCAGTTCTTC.

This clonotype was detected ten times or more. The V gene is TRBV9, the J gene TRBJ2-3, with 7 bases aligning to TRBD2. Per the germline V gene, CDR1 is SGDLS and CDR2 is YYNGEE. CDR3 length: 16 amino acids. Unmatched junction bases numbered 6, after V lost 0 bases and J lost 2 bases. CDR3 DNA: TGTGCCAGCAGCGTAGCGCGGCGGGGGAACACAGATACGCAGTATTTT. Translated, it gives CASSVARRGNTDTQYF.

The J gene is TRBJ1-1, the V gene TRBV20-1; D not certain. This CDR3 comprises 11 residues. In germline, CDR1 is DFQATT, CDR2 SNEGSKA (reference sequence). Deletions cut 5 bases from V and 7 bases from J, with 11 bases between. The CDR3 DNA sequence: TGCAGTGCTTCCCCTCTTCGTGAAGCTTTCTTT. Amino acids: CSASPLREAFF.

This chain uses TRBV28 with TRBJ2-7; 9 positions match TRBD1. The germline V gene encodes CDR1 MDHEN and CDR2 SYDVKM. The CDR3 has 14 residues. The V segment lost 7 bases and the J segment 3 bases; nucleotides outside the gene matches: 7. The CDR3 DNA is TGTGCCAGCACCCTCGGGACAGGGCTCTACGAGCAGTACTTC. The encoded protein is CASTLGTGLYEQYF.

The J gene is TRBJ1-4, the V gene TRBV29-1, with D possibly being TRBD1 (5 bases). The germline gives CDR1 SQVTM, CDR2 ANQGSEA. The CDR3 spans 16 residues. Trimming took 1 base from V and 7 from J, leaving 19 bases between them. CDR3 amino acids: CSVEVGTGTRSEKLFF. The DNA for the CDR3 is TGCAGCGTTGAAGTTGGGACCGGGACCCGGAGTGAAAAACTGTTTTTT.

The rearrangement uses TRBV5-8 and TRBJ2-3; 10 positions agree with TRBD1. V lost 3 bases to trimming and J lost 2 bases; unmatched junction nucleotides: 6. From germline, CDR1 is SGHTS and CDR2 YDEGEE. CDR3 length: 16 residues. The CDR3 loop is CASSSGQGVSTDTQYF. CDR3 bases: TGTGCCAGCAGCTCCGGACAGGGGGTCTCCACAGATACGCAGTATTTT.

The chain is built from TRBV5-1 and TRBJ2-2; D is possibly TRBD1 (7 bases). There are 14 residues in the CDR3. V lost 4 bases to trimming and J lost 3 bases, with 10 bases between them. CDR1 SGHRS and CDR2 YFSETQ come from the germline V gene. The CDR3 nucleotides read TGCGCCAGCAGCGCCAGGGGGGACACCGGGGAGCTGTTTTTT. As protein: CASSARGDTGELFF.

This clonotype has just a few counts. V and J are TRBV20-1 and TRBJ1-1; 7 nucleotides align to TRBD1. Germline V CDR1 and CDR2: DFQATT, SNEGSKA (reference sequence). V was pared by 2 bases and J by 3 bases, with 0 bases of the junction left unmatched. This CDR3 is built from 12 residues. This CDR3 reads CSARQGDTEAFF. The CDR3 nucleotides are TGCAGTGCTAGACAGGGGGACACTGAAGCTTTCTTT.

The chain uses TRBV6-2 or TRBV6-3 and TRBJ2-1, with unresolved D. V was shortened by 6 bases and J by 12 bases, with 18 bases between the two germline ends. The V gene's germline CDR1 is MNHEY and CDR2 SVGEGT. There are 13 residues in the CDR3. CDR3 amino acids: CASRIRRTDGQFF. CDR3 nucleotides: TGTGCCAGCAGGATCCGGAGAACGGATGGGCAGTTCTTC.

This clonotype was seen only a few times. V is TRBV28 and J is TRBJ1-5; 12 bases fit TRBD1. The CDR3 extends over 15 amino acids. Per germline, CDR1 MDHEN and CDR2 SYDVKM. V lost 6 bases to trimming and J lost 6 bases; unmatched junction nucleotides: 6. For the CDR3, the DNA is TGTGCCAGCAGCGACCCGGGACAGGGGGCTCAGCCCCAGCATTTT. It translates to CASSDPGQGAQPQHF.

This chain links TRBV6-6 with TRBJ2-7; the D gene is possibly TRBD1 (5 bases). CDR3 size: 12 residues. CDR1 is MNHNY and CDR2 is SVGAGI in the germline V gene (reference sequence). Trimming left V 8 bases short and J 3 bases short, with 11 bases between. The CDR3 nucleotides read TGTGCCAGCGGGCCCAGGGACTACGAGCAGTACTTC. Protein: CASGPRDYEQYF.

The CDR3 sequence: CASSQETGTDTQYF. For the CDR3, the DNA is TGTGCCAGCAGCCAAGAAACGGGCACAGATACGCAGTATTTT. The chain links TRBV4-2 to TRBJ2-3; D unresolved. The CDR3 length is 14 residues. Between the trimmed V and J ends, which lost 0 bases and 1 base, there was a span of 5 bases. The V gene's germline CDR1 is LGHNA and CDR2 YNFKEQ.

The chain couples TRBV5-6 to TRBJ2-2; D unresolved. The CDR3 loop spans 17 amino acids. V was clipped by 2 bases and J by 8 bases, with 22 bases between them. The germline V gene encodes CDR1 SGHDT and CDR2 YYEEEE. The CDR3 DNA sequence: TGTGCCAGCAGCTTTGGTCTGACAACGAGAACGACGGGGGAGCTGTTTTTT. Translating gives CASSFGLTTRTTGELFF.

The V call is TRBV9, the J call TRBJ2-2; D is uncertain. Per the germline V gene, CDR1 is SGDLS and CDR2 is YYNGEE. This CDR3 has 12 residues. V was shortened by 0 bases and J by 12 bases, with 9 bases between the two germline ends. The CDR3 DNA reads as TGTGCCAGCAGCGTAGTTCCTTATAAGCTGTTTTTT. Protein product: CASSVVPYKLFF.

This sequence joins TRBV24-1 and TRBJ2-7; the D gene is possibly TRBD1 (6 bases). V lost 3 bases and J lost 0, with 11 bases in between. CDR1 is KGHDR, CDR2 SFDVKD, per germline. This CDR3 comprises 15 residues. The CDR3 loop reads CATSDRLGGSYEQYF. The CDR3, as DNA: TGTGCCACCAGTGATAGATTAGGGGGCTCCTACGAGCAGTACTTC.

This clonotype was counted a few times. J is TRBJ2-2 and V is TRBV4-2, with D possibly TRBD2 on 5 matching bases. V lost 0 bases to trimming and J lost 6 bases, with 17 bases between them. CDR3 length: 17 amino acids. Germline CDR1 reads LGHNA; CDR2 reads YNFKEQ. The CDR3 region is CASSQDRSRDSAGELFF. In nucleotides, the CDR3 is TGTGCCAGCAGCCAAGATAGGTCTCGGGATAGCGCCGGGGAGCTGTTTTTT.